This TCR beta chain is from a study of T cell repertoires and Cas9 in healthy adults (dated by TCRdb to the late 2010s). For the wider study: Within the CD4 and CD8 compartments, the researchers characterized SpCas9-reactive T cells in terms of multi-effector potency, cytotoxicity and lineage determination. Preexisting T cell immunity against the Streptococcus pyogenes Cas9 nuclease (SpCas9) used in CRISPR gene editing was examined in the study. Here is what the overall study found, with its caveats: SpCas9-reactive regulatory T cells were reported to mitigate proliferation and function of SpCas9-reactive effector T cells in vitro.

Trimming leaves V shorter by 8 bases and J shorter by 4 bases, with the junction holding 5 bases beyond the gene matches. From the cysteine up to the phenylalanine, the CDR3 has a length of 13 residues. Only the CDR3 DNA is retained, 39 bases long and in frame from the first base. The germline V gene supplies CDR1 MDHEN and CDR2 SYDVKM. Library preparation employed the immunoSEQ multiplex PCR assay. The clones in this table, taken by TCRdb from immuneACCESS, are in-frame only. Not every clone is retained; where verified, under half of the shortfall comes from an unresolved V gene, and the cause of the rest is unknown. In all, the sample holds around 25,000 clones, and roughly nine tenths of those were seen once. Roughly 0.7% of the sample is in the top ten clones. Healthy humans served as the donors. Comment on this clone: The specificity of this receptor is unknown. Base qualities are not recorded, but no much larger clone differs from it by a single base.

In this chain, TRBV28 is recombined with TRBJ2-1, and TRBD2 matches 7 of the central bases. The TCR was taken from a human donor in good health. Specimen: CD4+ effector T cells (CD127+, CD25-, CD137-, CD154-) from PBMCs; culture status not recorded. CDR3 protein: CASGTTTYNEQFF. The nucleotides are TGTGCCAGCGGGACTACGACTTACAATGAGCAGTTCTTC.